This T cell receptor beta chain was recovered during a study of vaccination effects on CD4 cells after COVID-19. Study information: Antigen-specific CD4+ T cells were expanded with viral peptide pools in the ViraFEST assay before sequencing. Wells containing 1.5 million to 2.5 million PBMC each were cultured with roughly 10 IU/ml IL-2 and about 9.7 ug/ml peptides.

The CDR3 contains 15 residues. V was cut by 7 bases and J by 2 bases, with 14 bases left in between. Germline V gene data show CDR1 as LNHDA and CDR2 as SQIVND (reference sequence). In the case of this clone: No antigen is known for it.

Sequencing was performed with immunoSEQ multiplex PCR; in TCRdb, only in-frame clones are kept and a portion is missing. The table records about 38,000 clones, around 76% of them present only once. Cultured cells yielded isolated CD4+ T cells after 10 to 11 days. Absence of prior SARS-CoV-2 infection characterized the vaccine recipients, who showed negative nucleocapsid antibodies. The authors exchanged half the medium for IL-2 medium on days 3 and 7. This sample comprised CD4+ T cells from PBMCs cultured without peptide, obtained before COVID-19 vaccination. The sequence derives from a human donor who received a COVID-19 vaccine. The chain is built from TRBV19 and TRBJ2-2; perhaps TRBD1 as D (6 bases). The CDR3 here is CASTARQANTGELFF. The CDR3 region has the DNA TGTGCCAGTACAGCCAGACAGGCTAACACCGGGGAGCTGTTTTTT.